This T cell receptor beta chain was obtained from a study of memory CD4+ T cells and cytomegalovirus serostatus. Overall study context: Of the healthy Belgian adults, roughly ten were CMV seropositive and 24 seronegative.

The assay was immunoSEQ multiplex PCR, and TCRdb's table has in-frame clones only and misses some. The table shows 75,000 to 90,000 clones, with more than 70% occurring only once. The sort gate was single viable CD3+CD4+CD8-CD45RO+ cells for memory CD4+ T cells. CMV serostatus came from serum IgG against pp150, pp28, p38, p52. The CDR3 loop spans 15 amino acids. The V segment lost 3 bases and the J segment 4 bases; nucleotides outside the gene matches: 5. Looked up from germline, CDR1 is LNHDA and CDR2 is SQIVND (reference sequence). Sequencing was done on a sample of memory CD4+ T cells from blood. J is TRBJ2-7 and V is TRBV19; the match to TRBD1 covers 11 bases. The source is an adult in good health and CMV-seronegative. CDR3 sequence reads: CASSMGDRGTYEQYF. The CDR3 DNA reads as TGTGCCAGTAGTATGGGGGACAGGGGGACATACGAGCAGTACTTC.